This T cell receptor beta chain came from a study of T-cell reconstitution after alpha-beta-depleted transplantation in children. Unique molecular identifiers tagged the TCRbeta library. From the PCR reads, TCRdb called clonotypes with MiXCR, one entry per CDR3 protein. The sample yields fewer than 450,000 distinct CDR3 sequences, 15% to 20% seen once. Study-level points and caveats: The study reportedly traced alpha-beta T cells about two months after transplant to several hundred expanded graft clones. One year after transplant, T-cell counts and diversity came mostly from newly produced T cells. Surviving recipient T cells and thymic progenitors underlay high day-60 TCRbeta diversity in some patients.

CDR1 MDHEN and CDR2 SYDVKM come from the germline V gene. The V gene lost 5 bases and the J gene lost 0 bases, with 13 bases spanning the gap. The CDR3 length is 15 residues. At least ten counts were recorded for this clonotype. The antigen remains unidentified. This receptor was identified in a male patient aged 2-15 years who had a stem cell transplant for acute lymphoblastic leukemia, so the T cells may come from the graft donor. This chain joins TRBV28 and TRBJ1-1; D remains ambiguous. This specimen was PBMCs, mostly from graft donor cells, taken 360 days after TCRalphabeta/CD19-depleted stem cell transplant. The CDR3, as DNA: TGTGCCAGCAGTGAACAAGTATGGGTGAACACTGAAGCTTTCTTT. Its translation: CASSEQVWVNTEAFF.